These 21 T cell receptor beta chains came from one sample sequenced in a study of T cells in Graves' hyperthyroidism and ophthalmopathy. Amplification targeted TCR beta CDR3 regions from RNA transcripts. A first-round RT-PCR of the TCR CDR3 used the HTBI primer set. From the multiplex PCR reads, TCRdb called clonotypes with MiXCR, one entry per CDR3 protein. The table includes 730,000 or so distinct CDR3 sequences, 18% detected once. Sequencing was carried out using blood. These receptors all come from a woman aged 45-59 years with Graves' hyperthyroidism that later progressed to Graves' ophthalmopathy.

Ten or more counts support this clonotype. The chain couples TRBV5-5 to TRBJ2-7; TRBD1 aligns across 7 bases. The length of the CDR3 is 15 residues. Per the germline V gene, CDR1 is SGHKS and CDR2 is YYEKEE (reference sequence). V shed 0 bases, J shed 3 bases, and the junction held 6 bases outside the gene matches. CDR3 sequence reads: CASSLEGASYYEQYF. The CDR3 DNA sequence: TGTGCCAGCAGCTTGGAGGGGGCCTCATACTACGAGCAGTACTTC.

This clonotype was observed many times. The chain joins TRBV6-5 to TRBJ2-3; D tentatively reads TRBD1 or TRBD2 (5 bases each). The germline V and J ends were trimmed by 1 base and 1 base, with 15 bases remaining between them. The CDR3 consists of 17 residues. Germline values: CDR1 MNHEY, CDR2 SVGAGI. CDR3 sequence (DNA): TGTGCCAGCAGTTACTTGGACTTGGCAGGGCGCACAGATACGCAGTATTTT. Translated: CASSYLDLAGRTDTQYF.

There are a few counts of this clonotype. The chain combines TRBV29-1 with TRBJ2-3; the D is unclear. The CDR3 totals 10 residues. The germline CDR1 and CDR2 sequences are SQVTM and ANQGSEA. V was trimmed by 6 bases and J by 5 bases, leaving 6 bases between them. In DNA, the CDR3 is TGCAGCGTCTCCAGAGATACGCAGTATTTT. It is translated as CSVSRDTQYF.

This rearrangement joins TRBV20-1 to TRBJ2-7; 7 nucleotides align to TRBD2. Germline values: CDR1 DFQATT, CDR2 SNEGSKA (reference sequence). This CDR3 has 14 residues. With V trimmed by 5 bases and J by 5 bases, 12 bases remained unmatched. The CDR3 DNA reads TGCAGTGCTGACCCTAGCGGCCTGAGGAACGAGCAGTACTTC. Protein product: CSADPSGLRNEQYF.

This clonotype was counted a few times. The chain carries TRBV29-1 and TRBJ2-5; D not resolved. The CDR3 is made up of 14 amino acids. CDR1 and CDR2 from the germline V gene are SQVTM and ANQGSEA. Trimming shortened V by 6 bases and J by 4 bases, and 18 bases separated the two germline ends. The CDR3 spells CSVSPGRAGETQYF. The CDR3 nucleotides read TGCAGCGTCTCCCCCGGACGGGCCGGAGAGACCCAGTACTTC.

This clonotype was picked up a small number of times. This chain links TRBV19 with TRBJ1-1, with D hard to call. Per the germline V gene, CDR1 is LNHDA and CDR2 is SQIVND (reference sequence). Trimming left V 1 base short and J 0 bases short, with 9 bases between. The CDR3 has 15 amino acids. CDR3 loop: CASSIAGSVNTEAFF. The CDR3, as DNA: TGTGCCAGTAGTATAGCAGGCAGCGTGAACACTGAAGCTTTCTTT.

This clonotype showed up just a few times. This rearrangement joins TRBV6-1 to TRBJ2-1; possible D gene TRBD2, 5 bases. Germline CDR1 is MNHNS and CDR2 is SASEGT. This CDR3 spans 14 amino acids. Trimming shortened V by 5 bases and J by 6 bases, and 14 bases separated the two germline ends. CDR3 sequence: CASSRTGLTNEQFF. The DNA of the CDR3 is TGTGCCAGCAGTAGGACTGGGTTGACCAATGAGCAGTTCTTC.

This clonotype has just a few counts. The V call is TRBV5-1, the J call TRBJ2-6; D is undetermined. The V gene lost 4 bases and the J gene lost 2 bases, with 10 bases spanning the gap. Per germline, CDR1 SGHRS and CDR2 YFSETQ. CDR3 length: 15 amino acids. The CDR3 loop is CASSAGRPGANVLTF. In DNA form, the CDR3 reads TGCGCCAGCAGCGCCGGGCGTCCTGGGGCCAACGTCCTGACTTTC. Full variable domain (outside the CDR3, taken from reference TRBV5-1 and TRBJ2-6): KAGVTQTPRYLIKTRGQQVTLSCSPISGHRSVSWYQQTPGQGLQFLFEYFSETQRNKGNFPGRFSGRQFSNSRSEMNVSTLELGDSALYLCASSAGRPGANVLTFGAGSRLTVL.

The CDR3, as DNA: TGTGCCAGCACGCAAGAAATTAATTCACCCCTCCACTTT. Protein sequence: CASTQEINSPLHF. This chain links TRBV2 with TRBJ1-6; D gene ambiguous. The CDR3 extends over 13 amino acids. Germline lookup yields CDR1 SNHLY and CDR2 FYNNEI. Trimming took off 7 bases at V and 6 bases at J, with 10 bases between the two ends.

The rearrangement joins TRBV9 to TRBJ1-5, with 8 bases lining up with TRBD1. The CDR3 is 15 amino acids. The germline V gene has CDR1 SGDLS and CDR2 YYNGEE. The V and J ends lost 6 bases and 0 bases, in that order; junction bases with no gene match: 5. DNA for the CDR3: TGTGCCAGCACCCCAGGGACAGGTAGCAATCAGCCCCAGCATTTT. This codes for CASTPGTGSNQPQHF.

This clonotype was detected once. The genes are TRBV12-3 or TRBV12-4 and TRBJ1-2; 10 bases are a match to TRBD1. Trimming removed 5 bases from V and 4 bases from J; junction bases left unmatched: 7. The length of the CDR3 is 15 residues. Written as DNA, the CDR3 is TGTGCCAGCAGTCCGACAGGGGGCTACAGCTATGGCTACACCTTC. It specifies CASSPTGGYSYGYTF.

This clonotype was found a few times. This chain connects TRBV5-1 to TRBJ1-3; D may be TRBD1 (6 bases). Deletions cut 5 bases from V and 0 bases from J, with 12 bases between. Per the germline V gene, CDR1 is SGHRS and CDR2 is YFSETQ. The CDR3 runs 15 residues. The CDR3 loop is CASSPDRTSGNTIYF. CDR3 bases: TGCGCCAGCAGTCCAGACAGGACCTCTGGAAACACCATATATTTT. Together with reference TRBV5-1 and TRBJ1-3, the CDR3 gives the full variable domain: KAGVTQTPRYLIKTRGQQVTLSCSPISGHRSVSWYQQTPGQGLQFLFEYFSETQRNKGNFPGRFSGRQFSNSRSEMNVSTLELGDSALYLCASSPDRTSGNTIYFGEGSWLTVV.

This clonotype was observed many times. The rearrangement joins TRBV11-2 to TRBJ2-1, with D perhaps matching TRBD1 or TRBD2 (5 bases each). The CDR3 contains 16 residues. The germline gives CDR1 SGHAT, CDR2 FQNNGV. Trimming removed 4 bases at V and 2 bases at J, with 15 bases between. Here the CDR3 DNA reads TGTGCCAGCAGCTATGGAGGTGGGGCAACCTACAATGAGCAGTTCTTC. It encodes CASSYGGGATYNEQFF.

Many counts were recorded for this clonotype. The chain recombines TRBV3-1 with TRBJ2-1, with a possible D match to TRBD1 (5 bases). Germline loops: CDR1 LGHDT, CDR2 YNNKEL (reference sequence). The CDR3 covers 14 residues. With 1 base removed from V and 8 bases from J, the gap between germline ends came to 12 bases. The chain's CDR3 is CASSQGARGHEQFF. CDR3 nucleotide sequence: TGTGCCAGCAGCCAAGGGGCTAGGGGCCATGAGCAGTTCTTC.

This clonotype was recorded at least ten times. The V and J genes are TRBV7-2 and TRBJ1-1, with D perhaps TRBD1 (5 bases). Per germline, CDR1 SGHTA and CDR2 FQGNSA. This CDR3 has 12 amino acids. Deletions cut 5 bases from V and 8 bases from J, with 12 bases between. The CDR3 region has the DNA TGTGCCAGCAGCCATCCCGGGACCGAAGCTTTCTTT. It translates to CASSHPGTEAFF.

About this clonotype: At one end, the junction sequence differs from germline, possibly due to a read error. This rearrangement joins TRBV7-7 to TRBJ2-7; D tentatively fits TRBD1 or TRBD2 (5 bases each). CDR1 and CDR2 (germline): SSHAT, FNYEAQ (reference sequence). This CDR3 is built from 14 residues. The CDR3 coding sequence is TGTGCTAGCAGCCCCCTGCCGGGGCCCTACGAGCAGTACTTC. Translation gives CASSPLPGPYEQYF.

The chain uses TRBV3-1 and TRBJ2-7; D possibly corresponds to TRBD2 (7 bases). The CDR3 covers 15 residues. From germline, CDR1 is LGHDT and CDR2 YNNKEL (reference sequence). The ends were cut back, 1 base at V and 3 bases at J, with 13 bases in the middle. CDR3 nucleotides: TGTGCCAGCAGCCAAGGGGGGGGACAACTCTACGAGCAGTACTTC. Its protein product is CASSQGGGQLYEQYF.

This clonotype was recorded a few times. The genes are TRBV4-1 and TRBJ2-1; the D gene is possibly TRBD1 (5 bases). The CDR3 totals 14 residues. The germline V gene encodes CDR1 MGHRA and CDR2 YSYEKL. V lost 1 base and J 9 bases, leaving 13 bases between the germline ends. CDR3 bases: TGCGCCAGCAGCCAAGTGGACACGGCACGTGAGCAGTTCTTC. It codes for CASSQVDTAREQFF.

In its sample, this clonotype was seen many times. This rearrangement joins TRBV11-2 to TRBJ2-7; D not resolved. Trimming took off 5 bases at V and 1 base at J, with 18 bases between the two ends. The CDR3 has 16 residues. Germline V gene data show CDR1 as SGHAT and CDR2 as FQNNGV. CDR3 loop: CASSRQNIGQSYEQYF. Written as DNA, the CDR3 is TGTGCCAGCAGCCGTCAAAATATCGGGCAGTCCTACGAGCAGTACTTC.

This clonotype was observed at least ten times. This chain joins TRBV20-1 and TRBJ2-3, with D perhaps being TRBD1 or TRBD2 (5 bases each). CDR1 is DFQATT and CDR2 is SNEGSKA in the germline V gene (reference sequence). V was shortened by 1 base and J by 0 bases, with 8 bases between the two germline ends. The CDR3 runs to 14 residues. The CDR3 spells CSARGGVSTDTQYF. The CDR3 DNA is TGCAGTGCTAGAGGAGGGGTCAGCACAGATACGCAGTATTTT.

The V call is TRBV5-1, the J call TRBJ2-2; unclear D gene. The germline V and J ends were trimmed by 4 bases and 0 bases, with 16 bases remaining between them. CDR1 and CDR2 from the germline V gene are SGHRS and YFSETQ. The CDR3 totals 17 residues. CDR3 DNA sequence: TGCGCCAGCAGCCCTAGTCCCCAGGCGACGAACACCGGGGAGCTGTTTTTT. It is translated as CASSPSPQATNTGELFF.